A single T cell receptor beta chain is shown here with its context. The target antigen is unknown. The record originates from a study of shared clonotypes between healthy human individuals. Trimming removed 4 bases from V and 0 bases from J; junction bases left unmatched: 5. The CDR3 runs 16 residues. Germline loops: CDR1 LGHNA, CDR2 YSLEER. In the authors' workflow: ImmunoSEQ only sent back junction sequences with no quality scores, so filtering was done differently. Generated by immunoSEQ multiplex PCR, the TCRdb table keeps only in-frame clones and is missing some. V and J calls and clone size are as listed in that table; D and trimming were resolved from the DNA. The sample lists 2 million to 2.5 million clones, more than 90% seen once, with roughly 0.13% in the top ten. General study results and limits: Having only a few donors restricted how much genetic and exposure-history diversity was captured.

Sequencing used naive CD4+ T cells sorted from blood. This sample's subset: CD45RA+ positively selected. The sequence derives from a man in his late teens or twenties in good health. The gene calls are TRBV4-3 and TRBJ2-2, with TRBD1 matching 7 bases. CDR3 nucleotides: TGCGCCAGCAGCCCAGATGGGACAGCGAACACCGGGGAGCTGTTTTTT. Its protein product is CASSPDGTANTGELFF.